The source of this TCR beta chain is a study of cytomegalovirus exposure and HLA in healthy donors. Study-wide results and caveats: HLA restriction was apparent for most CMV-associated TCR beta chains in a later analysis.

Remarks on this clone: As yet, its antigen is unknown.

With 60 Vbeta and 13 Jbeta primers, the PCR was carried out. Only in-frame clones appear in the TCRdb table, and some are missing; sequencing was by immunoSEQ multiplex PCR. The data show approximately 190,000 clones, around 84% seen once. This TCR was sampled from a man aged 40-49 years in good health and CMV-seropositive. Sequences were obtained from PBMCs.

The chain's CDR3 is CASSLSGVTTEQYF. CDR3 in DNA: TGTGCCAGCAGTCTTAGCGGGGTTACTACCGAGCAGTACTTC. The chain couples TRBV6-5 to TRBJ2-7; TRBD2 matches at 8 bases. V lost 5 bases, J lost 6 bases, and 9 bases stayed unmatched. CDR1 MNHEY and CDR2 SVGAGI come from the germline V gene. This CDR3 spans 14 amino acids.